What follows describes a single T cell receptor (beta chain). The data were taken from a study of monozygotic twins with inflammatory bowel disease. Per donor there was one draw, yielding a blood sample of approximately 2.4 ml. The CDR3 is 14 amino acids. Per the germline V gene, CDR1 is MNHEY and CDR2 is SMNVEV (reference sequence). TCRdb reworked the 5' RACE reads into one entry per CDR3 protein, no DNA. The sample has roughly 300,000 distinct CDR3 sequences. Sequenced sample: blood. The chain is built from TRBV27 and TRBJ1-1; absent DNA, TCRdb's TRBD1 call cannot be checked. The clonotype was recovered from a human donor with ulcerative colitis or Crohn's disease, or a healthy co-twin of an affected twin (not recorded which). This CDR3 reads CASSRNGGNTEAFF.